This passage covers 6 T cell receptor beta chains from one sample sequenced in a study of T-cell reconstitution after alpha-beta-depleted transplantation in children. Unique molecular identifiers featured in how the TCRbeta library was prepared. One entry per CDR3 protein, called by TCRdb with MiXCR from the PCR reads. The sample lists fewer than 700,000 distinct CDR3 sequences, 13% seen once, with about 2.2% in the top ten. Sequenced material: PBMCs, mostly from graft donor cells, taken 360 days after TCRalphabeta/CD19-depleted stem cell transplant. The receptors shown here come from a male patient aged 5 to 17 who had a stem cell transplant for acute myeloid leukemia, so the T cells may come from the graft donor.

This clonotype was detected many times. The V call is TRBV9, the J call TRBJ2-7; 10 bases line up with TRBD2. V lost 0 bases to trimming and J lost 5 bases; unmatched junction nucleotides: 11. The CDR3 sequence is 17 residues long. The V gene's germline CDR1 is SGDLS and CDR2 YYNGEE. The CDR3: CASSVATGAGGPHEQYF. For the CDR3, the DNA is TGTGCCAGCAGCGTAGCTACCGGAGCGGGAGGGCCCCACGAGCAGTACTTC. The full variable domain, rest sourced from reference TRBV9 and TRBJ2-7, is DSGVTQTPKHLITATGQRVTLRCSPRSGDLSVYWYQQSLDQGLQFLIQYYNGEERAKGNILERFSAQQFPDLHSELNLSSLELGDSALYFCASSVATGAGGPHEQYFGPGTRLTVT.

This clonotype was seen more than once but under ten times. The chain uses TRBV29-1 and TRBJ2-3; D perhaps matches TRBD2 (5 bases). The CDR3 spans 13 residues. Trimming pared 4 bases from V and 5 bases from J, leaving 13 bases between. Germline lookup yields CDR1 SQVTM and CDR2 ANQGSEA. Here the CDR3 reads CSVGTDAGDTQYF. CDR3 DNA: TGCAGCGTTGGGACCGACGCGGGAGATACGCAGTATTTT.

CDR3 bases: TGTGCCAGCAGTCCCCGGGACGACCTCTACGAGCAGTACTTC. Its protein product is CASSPRDDLYEQYF. The chain uses TRBV28 and TRBJ2-7, with D possibly called TRBD1 or TRBD2 (5 bases each). The ends were cut back, 5 bases at V and 3 bases at J, with 14 bases in the middle. The CDR3 length is 14 residues. Germline CDR1 reads MDHEN; CDR2 reads SYDVKM.

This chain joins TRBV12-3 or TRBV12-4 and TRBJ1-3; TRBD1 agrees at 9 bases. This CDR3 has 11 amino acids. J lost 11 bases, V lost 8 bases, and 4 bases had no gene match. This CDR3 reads CASAQGAPIYF. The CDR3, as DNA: TGTGCCAGCGCACAGGGGGCCCCCATATATTTT.

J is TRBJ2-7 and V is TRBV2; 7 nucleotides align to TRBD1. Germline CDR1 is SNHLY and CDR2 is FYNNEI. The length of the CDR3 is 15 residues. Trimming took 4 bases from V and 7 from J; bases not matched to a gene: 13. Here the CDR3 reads CASSVTGTVLGEQYF. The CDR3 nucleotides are TGTGCCAGCAGTGTTACCGGGACAGTTTTGGGAGAGCAGTACTTC.

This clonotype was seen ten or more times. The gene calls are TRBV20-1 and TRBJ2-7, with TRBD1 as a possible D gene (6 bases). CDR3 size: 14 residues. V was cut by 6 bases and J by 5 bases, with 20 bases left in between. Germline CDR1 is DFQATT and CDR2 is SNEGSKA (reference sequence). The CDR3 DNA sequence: TGCAGTGCCATAGGAGGACAGTCCCTCCACGAGCAGTACTTC. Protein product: CSAIGGQSLHEQYF.